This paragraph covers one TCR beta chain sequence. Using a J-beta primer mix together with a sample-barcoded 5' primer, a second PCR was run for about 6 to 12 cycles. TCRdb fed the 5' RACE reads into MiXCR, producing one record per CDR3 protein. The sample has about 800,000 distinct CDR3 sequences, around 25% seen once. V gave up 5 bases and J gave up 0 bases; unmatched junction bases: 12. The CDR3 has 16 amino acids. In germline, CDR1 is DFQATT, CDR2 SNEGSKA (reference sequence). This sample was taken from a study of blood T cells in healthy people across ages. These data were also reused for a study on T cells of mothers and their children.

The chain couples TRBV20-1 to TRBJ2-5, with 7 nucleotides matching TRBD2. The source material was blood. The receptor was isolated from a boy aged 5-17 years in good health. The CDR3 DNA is TGCAGTGCTGACAACCGGGACTACTCGTACCAAGAGACCCAGTACTTC. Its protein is CSADNRDYSYQETQYF.